The 28 T cell receptor beta chains listed next were all sequenced from one sample in a study of blood T cell repertoires in COVID-19. Generated by immunoSEQ multiplex PCR, the TCRdb table keeps only in-frame clones and is missing some. Of 150,000 to 200,000 clones in the sample, approximately 84% were seen once. Material: peripheral blood. The receptors shown here come from a human donor in a cohort sampled during active COVID-19.

This clone has only one observation. This sequence joins TRBV7-6 and TRBJ1-6; a possible D gene is TRBD1 (6 bases). This CDR3 is 12 amino acids long. The germline V gene has CDR1 SGHVS and CDR2 FNYEAQ. Trimming cost V 5 bases and J 10 bases, with 9 bases left between them. The CDR3 DNA follows: TGTGCCAGCAGCGATCAGGGGTCACCCCTCCACTTT. Amino acid sequence: CASSDQGSPLHF.

The gene calls are TRBV7-6 and TRBJ2-3; 7 positions match TRBD1. The CDR3 runs to 15 residues. J was trimmed by 5 bases and V by 0 bases; bases with no gene match: 5. The germline V gene has CDR1 SGHVS and CDR2 FNYEAQ. The CDR3 is CASSLARQGEDTQYF. CDR3 sequence (DNA): TGTGCCAGCAGCTTAGCGCGGCAGGGGGAAGATACGCAGTATTTT.

This chain uses TRBV10-3 with TRBJ1-1; 8 nucleotides align to TRBD1. Looked up from germline, CDR1 is ENHRY and CDR2 is SYGVKD. This CDR3 region has 17 residues. Trimming removed 0 bases from V and 2 bases from J; junction bases left unmatched: 8. CDR3 nucleotides: TGTGCCATCAGTGAGTCATGGAGAACAGGGGGTAACACTGAAGCTTTCTTT. It is translated as CAISESWRTGGNTEAFF.

The chain uses TRBV11-1 and TRBJ2-1, with TRBD2 matching 9 bases. The germline CDR1 and CDR2 sequences are SGHAT and FQDESV (reference sequence). The CDR3 is 16 residues long. V lost 3 bases and J lost 2; bases outside the gene matches: 5. DNA for the CDR3: TGTGCCAGCAGCTTGACGACTAGCGGCGCCTACAATGAGCAGTTCTTC. Its protein is CASSLTTSGAYNEQFF. Complete variable domain (other parts from reference TRBV11-1 and TRBJ2-1): EAEVAQSPRYKITEKSQAVAFWCDPISGHATLYWYRQILGQGPELLVQFQDESVVDDSQLPKDRFSAERLKGVDSTLKIQPAELGDSAMYLCASSLTTSGAYNEQFFGPGTRLTVL.

This rearrangement joins TRBV7-8 to TRBJ2-6; maybe TRBD1 (5 bases). With 7 bases removed from V and 0 bases from J, the gap between germline ends came to 13 bases. The germline V gene has CDR1 SGHVS and CDR2 FQNEAQ. The CDR3 is 16 amino acids. The CDR3 region has the DNA TGTGCCAGCACCCCCAGGGTCTACTCTGGGGCCAACGTCCTGACTTTC. Protein product: CASTPRVYSGANVLTF.

This clone was recorded a few times. The V and J genes are TRBV5-6 and TRBJ1-1; perhaps TRBD1 as D (6 bases). This CDR3 comprises 12 residues. Germline V CDR1 and CDR2: SGHDT, YYEEEE. V lost 3 bases and J lost 10, with 13 bases in between. CDR3 residues: CASSSLQGRAFF. CDR3 bases: TGTGCCAGCAGCTCCCTACAGGGACGAGCTTTCTTT. Looking up the rest from reference TRBV5-6 and TRBJ1-1 gives the full variable domain: DAGVTQSPTHLIKTRGQQVTLRCSPKSGHDTVSWYQQALGQGPQFIFQYYEEEERQRGNFPDRFSGHQFPNYSSELNVNALLLGDSALYLCASSSLQGRAFFGQGTRLTVV.

The genes are TRBV6-5 and TRBJ2-1, with D perhaps TRBD2 (5 bases). Trimming shortened V by 6 bases and J by 9 bases, and 21 bases separated the two germline ends. Germline V gene lookup returns CDR1 MNHEY and CDR2 SVGAGI. CDR3 length equals 15 residues. CDR3 nucleotides: TGTGCCAGCAGCCAGACTACCCCGGGCGCTGGTGAGCAGTTCTTC. Amino acids: CASSQTTPGAGEQFF.

This chain joins TRBV11-2 and TRBJ1-4, with D unresolved. The germline V gene encodes CDR1 SGHAT and CDR2 FQNNGV. CDR3 length: 13 amino acids. The V end lost 1 base, the J end lost 4 bases, and 4 bases lay between the germline ends. The CDR3 region is CASSLVSNEKLFF. CDR3 bases: TGTGCCAGCAGCTTAGTCAGTAATGAAAAACTGTTTTTT.

The gene calls are TRBV6-5 and TRBJ2-7, with D maybe TRBD1 (5 bases). Germline CDR1 is MNHEY and CDR2 is SVGAGI. V lost 6 bases, J lost 0 bases, and 9 bases lay in between. The CDR3 is 13 amino acids. Here the CDR3 DNA reads TGTGCCAGCAGGATGACAGTCTCCTACGAGCAGTACTTC. It specifies CASRMTVSYEQYF.

The J gene is TRBJ2-2, the V gene TRBV2, with D possibly being TRBD2 (6 bases). This CDR3 is built from 15 residues. Trimming removed 6 bases at V and 4 bases at J, with 15 bases between. Germline values: CDR1 SNHLY, CDR2 FYNNEI. The CDR3: CASSPGTGSTGELFF. DNA of the CDR3: TGTGCCAGCAGCCCCGGGACTGGAAGCACCGGGGAGCTGTTTTTT.

This clone was recorded only once. This chain joins TRBV5-6 and TRBJ2-7; 10 bases are shared with TRBD1. V dropped 4 bases and J dropped 4; count of bases not matched to a gene: 8. In germline, CDR1 is SGHDT, CDR2 YYEEEE. The CDR3 contains 15 residues. CDR3 DNA: TGTGCCAGCAGCAGGACAGGGGGGCTCGTTTACGAGCAGTACTTC. As protein: CASSRTGGLVYEQYF.

This clone is a singleton in its sample. The J gene is TRBJ1-1, the V gene TRBV18, with TRBD1 as a possible D gene (5 bases). V was clipped by 9 bases and J by 0 bases, with 14 bases between them. Germline V gene sequence: CDR1 KGHSH, CDR2 LQKENI. This CDR3 region has 14 residues. This chain's CDR3 is CASRYRNMNTEAFF. The CDR3 DNA reads as TGTGCCAGTCGCTACAGGAACATGAACACTGAAGCTTTCTTT. The full variable domain, rest sourced from reference TRBV18 and TRBJ1-1, is NAGVMQNPRHLVRRRGQEARLRCSPMKGHSHVYWYRQLPEEGLKFMVYLQKENIIDESGMPKERFSAEFPKEGPSILRIQQVVRGDSAAYFCASRYRNMNTEAFFGQGTRLTVV.

This chain uses TRBV6-2 or TRBV6-3 with TRBJ2-2, with 10 bases identical to TRBD2. This CDR3 has 15 residues. Per germline, CDR1 MNHEY and CDR2 SVGEGT. V was clipped by 3 bases and J by 7 bases; unmatched bases: 5. The CDR3 loop reads CASSYLAGVVGELFF. CDR3 bases: TGTGCCAGCAGTTATCTAGCGGGGGTTGTCGGGGAGCTGTTTTTT.

The chain carries TRBV5-6 and TRBJ2-1; 13 positions agree with TRBD2. The CDR3 spans 15 residues. Germline lookup yields CDR1 SGHDT and CDR2 YYEEEE. The V and J ends lost 4 bases and 8 bases, in that order; junction bases with no gene match: 6. The CDR3 here is CASSAGLAGRYEQFF. CDR3 nucleotide sequence: TGTGCCAGCAGCGCGGGACTAGCGGGGAGGTATGAGCAGTTCTTC. The variable domain in full, completed from reference TRBV5-6 and TRBJ2-1, reads DAGVTQSPTHLIKTRGQQVTLRCSPKSGHDTVSWYQQALGQGPQFIFQYYEEEERQRGNFPDRFSGHQFPNYSSELNVNALLLGDSALYLCASSAGLAGRYEQFFGPGTRLTVL.

In DNA, the CDR3 is TGCGCCAGCAGCTTGGGCGCGGGGGCCTACAATGAGCAGTTCTTC. This translates into CASSLGAGAYNEQFF. The chain carries TRBV5-1 and TRBJ2-1, with 7 bases identical to TRBD2. This CDR3 has 15 residues. The germline V gene has CDR1 SGHRS and CDR2 YFSETQ. Unmatched junction bases numbered 2, after V lost 0 bases and J lost 2 bases.

The chain uses TRBV19 and TRBJ2-1; no reliable D call. Trimming took 7 bases from V and 3 from J, leaving 16 bases between them. Germline-derived CDR1 and CDR2 are LNHDA and SQIVND (reference sequence). This CDR3 comprises 15 residues. The CDR3 region has the DNA TGTGCCAGTACCGTAACGGTGGGCTTCTACAATGAGCAGTTCTTC. Residues: CASTVTVGFYNEQFF.

The chain combines TRBV5-1 with TRBJ1-1; TRBD1 matches at 7 bases. Germline V gene data show CDR1 as SGHRS and CDR2 as YFSETQ. The CDR3 sequence is 16 residues long. J was trimmed by 5 bases and V by 4 bases; bases with no gene match: 14. As DNA, the CDR3 is TGCGCCAGCAGCCCCCGGGAGGGGGCGTTGGGTACTGAAGCTTTCTTT. This sequence encodes CASSPREGALGTEAFF.

The chain is built from TRBV5-1 and TRBJ2-7; weak D call: TRBD1 (6 bases). Per the germline V gene, CDR1 is SGHRS and CDR2 is YFSETQ. The CDR3 spans 16 residues. Trimming left V 4 bases short and J 2 bases short, with 19 bases between. CDR3 sequence: CASSRIGTLDTYEQYF. The CDR3 nucleotides are TGCGCCAGCAGCCGAATCGGGACATTGGACACCTACGAGCAGTACTTC.

This clone was seen a single time. This chain connects TRBV7-7 to TRBJ2-5; 10 nucleotides align to TRBD2. This CDR3 region has 16 residues. The germline V gene encodes CDR1 SSHAT and CDR2 FNYEAQ (reference sequence). V lost 1 base, J lost 0 bases, and 2 bases stayed unmatched. The CDR3 loop is CASSLGTSGDQETQYF. The CDR3 DNA reads as TGTGCCAGCAGCTTAGGCACTAGCGGGGACCAAGAGACCCAGTACTTC.

This chain joins TRBV5-1 and TRBJ2-5, with 10 bases that match TRBD2. This CDR3 is built from 14 residues. Germline V lookup: CDR1 SGHRS, CDR2 YFSETQ. V was pared by 4 bases and J by 5 bases, with 5 bases of the junction left unmatched. In nucleotides, the CDR3 is TGCGCCAGCAGCCAACTAGCGGGGTGGGAGACCCAGTACTTC. Translating gives CASSQLAGWETQYF.

About this clone itself: The sample holds other DNA sequences that translate to the same CDR3. The rearrangement uses TRBV3-1 (or the pseudogene TRBV3-2) and TRBJ2-7; D unresolved. The length of the CDR3 is 13 residues. V lost 0 bases to trimming and J lost 1 base, with 4 bases between them. Germline V gene data show CDR1 as LGHDT and CDR2 as YNNKEL (reference sequence). CDR3 loop: CASSQDRSYEQYF. The CDR3 DNA reads as TGTGCCAGCAGCCAAGATAGATCCTACGAGCAGTACTTC.

The J gene is TRBJ2-5, the V gene TRBV7-8; the match to TRBD2 covers 11 bases. CDR3 size: 14 residues. In germline, CDR1 is SGHVS, CDR2 FQNEAQ. V lost 10 bases to trimming and J lost 0 bases; unmatched junction nucleotides: 4. The chain's CDR3 is CATKGLADQETQYF. The CDR3 DNA sequence: TGTGCCACCAAGGGACTAGCGGACCAAGAGACCCAGTACTTC.

V and J are TRBV11-2 and TRBJ2-7; 12 bases fit TRBD1. With V trimmed by 1 base and J by 6 bases, 10 bases remained unmatched. Per germline, CDR1 SGHAT and CDR2 FQNNGV. The CDR3 has 17 amino acids. This CDR3 reads CASSLVWVGTGGGEQYF. The DNA for the CDR3 is TGTGCCAGCAGCTTAGTGTGGGTTGGGACAGGGGGCGGCGAGCAGTACTTC.

There are many counts of this clone. This rearrangement joins TRBV6-5 to TRBJ1-1; 7 positions match TRBD1. The junction had 6 bases not matched to a gene; V was cut back by 11 bases and J by 0 bases. Per the germline V gene, CDR1 is MNHEY and CDR2 is SVGAGI. The CDR3 consists of 13 residues. CDR3 DNA: TGTGCCGGAAGGGGACAGCTGAACACTGAAGCTTTCTTT. Translated, it gives CAGRGQLNTEAFF.

The chain combines TRBV19 with TRBJ1-2; D ambiguous. Per germline, CDR1 LNHDA and CDR2 SQIVND (reference sequence). The V end lost 5 bases, the J end lost 8 bases, and 18 bases lay between the germline ends. The CDR3 spans 14 residues. The CDR3 DNA sequence: TGTGCCAGTAGTCCCTTGGACTTATCAGAGGGCTACACCTTC. It yields the protein CASSPLDLSEGYTF.

This clone turned up a few times. At the DNA level, this CDR3 is encoded by other sequences in the same sample as well. V and J are TRBV5-1 and TRBJ1-1, with 9 bases lining up with TRBD1. The V gene's germline CDR1 is SGHRS and CDR2 YFSETQ. This CDR3 has 14 amino acids. Trimming took 4 bases from V and 1 from J; bases not matched to a gene: 2. In nucleotides, the CDR3 is TGCGCCAGCAGCCGGGACAGGGCGAACACTGAAGCTTTCTTT. Translated, it gives CASSRDRANTEAFF.

V and J are TRBV5-6 and TRBJ1-1; 9 positions agree with TRBD1. The J segment lost 1 base and the V segment lost 1 base, leaving 5 bases of the junction unmatched. Germline V gene lookup returns CDR1 SGHDT and CDR2 YYEEEE. CDR3 length: 16 residues. CDR3 DNA: TGTGCCAGCAGCTTGACAGGGGGCGGGTCGAACACTGAAGCTTTCTTT. Its translation is CASSLTGGGSNTEAFF.

The V and J genes are TRBV5-1 and TRBJ2-1; TRBD2 aligns across 12 bases. After removal of 3 bases from V and 7 bases from J, the junction contained 20 bases not matched to a gene. Germline V gene data show CDR1 as SGHRS and CDR2 as YFSETQ. The length of the CDR3 is 20 residues. CDR3 sequence (DNA): TGCGCCAGCAGCTCCCCACGGGGACTAGCGGGTAAAGGGAGGAGGAATGAGCAGTTCTTC. This codes for CASSSPRGLAGKGRRNEQFF.